This T cell receptor (beta chain) was recovered during a study of identifying expanded T cells in peripheral blood. Findings and limits, study-wide: Variance in clone template counts between approximately two-week samples significantly increased with total template count across all healthy donors. Differentially abundant clones: 0.95 to 1.5 between replicates, about 15 at around 15 days, less than 20 at four.

No infections or other immune events were documented during collection. As to this clone: As yet, its antigen is unknown.

TCRdb keeps only in-frame clones here, not all; method: immunoSEQ multiplex PCR. The sample holds fewer than 110,000 clones, 87% seen once. Specimen: blood. The clonotype comes from a person aged 18 to 70 in good health.

CDR3 sequence reads: CASSSPSPGSNYGYTF. The CDR3 DNA reads as TGTGCCAGCAGCTCGCCCTCGCCGGGATCTAACTATGGCTACACCTTC. This chain joins TRBV7-2 and TRBJ1-2; D unresolved. The germline V gene encodes CDR1 SGHTA and CDR2 FQGNSA. The length of the CDR3 is 16 residues. Trimming removed 4 bases from V and 0 bases from J, with 15 bases in between.